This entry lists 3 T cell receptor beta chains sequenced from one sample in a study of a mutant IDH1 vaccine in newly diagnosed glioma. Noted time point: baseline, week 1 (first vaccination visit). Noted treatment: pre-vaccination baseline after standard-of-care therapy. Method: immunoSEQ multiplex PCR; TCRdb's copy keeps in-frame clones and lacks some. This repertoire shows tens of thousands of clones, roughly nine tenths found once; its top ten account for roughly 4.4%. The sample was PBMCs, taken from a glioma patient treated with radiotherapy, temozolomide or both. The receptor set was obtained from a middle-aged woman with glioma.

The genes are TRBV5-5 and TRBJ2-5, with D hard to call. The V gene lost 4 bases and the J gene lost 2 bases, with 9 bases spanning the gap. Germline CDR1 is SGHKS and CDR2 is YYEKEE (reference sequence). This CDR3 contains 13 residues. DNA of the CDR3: TGTGCCAGCAGCCGTCGGCCTCAAGAGACCCAGTACTTC. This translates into CASSRRPQETQYF.

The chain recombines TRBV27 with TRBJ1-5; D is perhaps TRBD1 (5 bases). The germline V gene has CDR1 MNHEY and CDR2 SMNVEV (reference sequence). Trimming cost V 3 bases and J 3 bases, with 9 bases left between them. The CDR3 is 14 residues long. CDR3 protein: CASSFTGPNQPQHF. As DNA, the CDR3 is TGTGCCAGCAGTTTTACAGGCCCCAATCAGCCCCAGCATTTT.

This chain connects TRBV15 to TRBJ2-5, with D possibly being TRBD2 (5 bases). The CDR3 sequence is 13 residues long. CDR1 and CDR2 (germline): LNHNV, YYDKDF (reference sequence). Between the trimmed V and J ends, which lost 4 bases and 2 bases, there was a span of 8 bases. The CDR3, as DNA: TGTGCCACCAGCACGGGGATTCAAGAGACCCAGTACTTC. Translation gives CATSTGIQETQYF.